The T cell receptor beta chain under discussion was sequenced for a study of T cell changes during pregnancy in multiple sclerosis. Assay used: immunoSEQ multiplex PCR; TCRdb lists only in-frame clones, some missing. This table holds tens of thousands of clones, roughly nine tenths found once. The germline gives CDR1 LNHDA, CDR2 SQIVND (reference sequence). The ends were cut back, 2 bases at V and 4 bases at J, with 11 bases in the middle. The CDR3 is 14 amino acids. The chain employs TRBV19 and TRBJ1-2; D gene uncertain. The receptor comes from a female donor with multiple sclerosis, enrolled in a pregnancy study. Sequenced material: peripheral blood, taken before pregnancy. CDR3 sequence: CASSIPSVPYGYTF. CDR3 sequence (DNA): TGTGCCAGTAGTATACCGTCGGTTCCCTATGGCTACACCTTC.